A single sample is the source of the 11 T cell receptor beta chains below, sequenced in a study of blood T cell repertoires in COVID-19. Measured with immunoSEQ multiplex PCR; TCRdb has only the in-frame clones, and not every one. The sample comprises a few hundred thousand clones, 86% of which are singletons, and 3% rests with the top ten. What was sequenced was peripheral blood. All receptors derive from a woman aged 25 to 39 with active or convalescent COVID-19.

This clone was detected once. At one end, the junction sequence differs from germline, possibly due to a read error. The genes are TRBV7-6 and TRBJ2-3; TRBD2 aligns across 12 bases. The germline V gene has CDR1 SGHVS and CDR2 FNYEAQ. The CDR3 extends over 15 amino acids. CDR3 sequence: CASSLAGGRADTQYF. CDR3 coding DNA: TGTGCCAGCAGCCTAGCGGGGGGGCGGGCAGATACGCAGTATTTT.

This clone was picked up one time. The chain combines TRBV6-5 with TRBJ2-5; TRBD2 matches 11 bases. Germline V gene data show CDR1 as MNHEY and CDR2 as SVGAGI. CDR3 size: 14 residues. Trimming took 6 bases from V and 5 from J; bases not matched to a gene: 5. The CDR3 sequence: CASRLAGGMETQYF. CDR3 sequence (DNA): TGTGCCAGCAGGCTAGCGGGGGGAATGGAGACCCAGTACTTC.

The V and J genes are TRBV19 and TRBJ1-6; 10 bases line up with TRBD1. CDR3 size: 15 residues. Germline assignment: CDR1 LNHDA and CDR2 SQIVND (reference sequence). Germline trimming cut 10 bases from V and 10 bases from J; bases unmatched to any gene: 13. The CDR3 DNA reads TGTGCCACCCGGGACAGGGGATTCGGCGGATCACCCCTCCACTTT. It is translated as CATRDRGFGGSPLHF. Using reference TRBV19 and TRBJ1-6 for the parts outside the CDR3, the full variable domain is DGGITQSPKYLFRKEGQNVTLSCEQNLNHDAMYWYRQDPGQGLRLIYYSQIVNDFQKGDIAEGYSVSREKKESFPLTVTSAQKNPTAFYLCATRDRGFGGSPLHFGNGTRLTVT.

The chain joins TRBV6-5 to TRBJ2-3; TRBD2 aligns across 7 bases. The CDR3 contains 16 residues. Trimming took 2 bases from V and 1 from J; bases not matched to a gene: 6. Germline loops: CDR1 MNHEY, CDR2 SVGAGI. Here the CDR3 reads CASSYLGGWGTDTQYF. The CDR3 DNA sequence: TGTGCCAGCAGTTACCTGGGGGGGTGGGGCACAGATACGCAGTATTTT.

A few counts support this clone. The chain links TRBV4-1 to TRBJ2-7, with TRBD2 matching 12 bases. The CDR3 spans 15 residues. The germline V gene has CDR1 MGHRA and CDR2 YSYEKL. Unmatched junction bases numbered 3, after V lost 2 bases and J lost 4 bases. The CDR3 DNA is TGCGCCAGCAGCCAATCTAGCGGGGGGGTATACGAGCAGTACTTC. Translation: CASSQSSGGVYEQYF.

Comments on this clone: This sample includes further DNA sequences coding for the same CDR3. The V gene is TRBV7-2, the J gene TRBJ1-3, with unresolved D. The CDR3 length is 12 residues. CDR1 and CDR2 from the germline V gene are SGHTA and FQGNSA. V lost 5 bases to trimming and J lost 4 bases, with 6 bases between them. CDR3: CASSLQGNTIYF. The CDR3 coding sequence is TGTGCCAGCAGCCTACAGGGAAACACCATATATTTT.

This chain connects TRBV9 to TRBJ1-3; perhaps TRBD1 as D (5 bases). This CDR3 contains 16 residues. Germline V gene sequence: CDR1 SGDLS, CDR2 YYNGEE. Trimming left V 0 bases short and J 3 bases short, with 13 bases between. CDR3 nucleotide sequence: TGTGCCAGCAGCGTAGAGTCCCCAGGGTTTGGAAACACCATATATTTT. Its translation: CASSVESPGFGNTIYF.

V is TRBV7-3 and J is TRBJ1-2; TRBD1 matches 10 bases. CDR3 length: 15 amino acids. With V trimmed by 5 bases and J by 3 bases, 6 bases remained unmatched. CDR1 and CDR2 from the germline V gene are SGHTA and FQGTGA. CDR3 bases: TGTGCCAGCAGCCCGGGGACAGGGGCGGACTATGGCTACACCTTC. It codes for CASSPGTGADYGYTF.

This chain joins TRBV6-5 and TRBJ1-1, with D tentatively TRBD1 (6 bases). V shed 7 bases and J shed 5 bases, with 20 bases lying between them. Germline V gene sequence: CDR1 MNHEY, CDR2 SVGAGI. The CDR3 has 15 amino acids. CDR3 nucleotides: TGTGCCAGCACCCTGAGGGGGAACGTGAGGACTGAAGCTTTCTTT. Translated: CASTLRGNVRTEAFF.

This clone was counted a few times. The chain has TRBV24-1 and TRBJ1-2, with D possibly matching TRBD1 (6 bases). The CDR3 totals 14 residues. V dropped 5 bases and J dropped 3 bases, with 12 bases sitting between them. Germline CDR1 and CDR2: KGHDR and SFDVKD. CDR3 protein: CATSAQGMDYGYTF. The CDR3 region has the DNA TGTGCCACCAGTGCTCAGGGGATGGACTATGGCTACACCTTC.

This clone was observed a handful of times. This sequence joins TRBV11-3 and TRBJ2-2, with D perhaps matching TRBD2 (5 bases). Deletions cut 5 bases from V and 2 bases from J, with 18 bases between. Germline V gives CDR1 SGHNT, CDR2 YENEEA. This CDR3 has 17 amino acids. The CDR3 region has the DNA TGTGCCAGCAGCCCGGGTGTAGTTAGCGCCAACACCGGGGAGCTGTTTTTT. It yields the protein CASSPGVVSANTGELFF.